This T cell receptor (beta chain) emerged from a study of T cells expressing NK-cell markers. Turning to the study itself: The eight sequenced donors comprised seven who were HCMV-seropositive and one who was seronegative.

In the case of this clonotype: Its antigen is still unknown.

Study outcomes and limitations: Several of the donors carried dominant NKG2C+ clonotypes that took up about 1.0-7.0% of their CD8+ T cells.

TCRdb re-called the 5' RACE reads and catalogs CDR3 proteins one per entry, DNA excluded. The sample features 550,000 or so distinct CDR3 sequences, with less than 4.5% in its top ten. Germline CDR1 and CDR2: DFQATT and SNEGSKA (reference sequence). The CDR3 is 14 residues long. The chain uses TRBV20-1 and TRBJ2-3. The sequenced sample was blood T cells: a sorted CD56 or NKG2C T cell subset, CD4+ or CD8+ T cells, or bulk PBMC T cells (not recorded which). This TCR came from a man aged 18-30 years in good health. CDR3 sequence reads: CSAPRWASTDTQYF.